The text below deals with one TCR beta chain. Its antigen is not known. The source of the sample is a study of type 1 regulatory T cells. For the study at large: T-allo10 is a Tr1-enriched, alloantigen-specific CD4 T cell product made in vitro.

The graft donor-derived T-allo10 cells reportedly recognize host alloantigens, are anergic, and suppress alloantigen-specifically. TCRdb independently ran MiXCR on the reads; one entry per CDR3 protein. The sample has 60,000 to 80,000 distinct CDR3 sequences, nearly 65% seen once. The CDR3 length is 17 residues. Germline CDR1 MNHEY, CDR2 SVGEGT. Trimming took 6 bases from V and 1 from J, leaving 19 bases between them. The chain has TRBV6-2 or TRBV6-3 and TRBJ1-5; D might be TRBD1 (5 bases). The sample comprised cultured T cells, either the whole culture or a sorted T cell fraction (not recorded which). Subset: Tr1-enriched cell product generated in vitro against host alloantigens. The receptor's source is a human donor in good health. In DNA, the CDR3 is TGTGCCAGCAGCCGTAGGGGTGGAGTTAGAAGCAATCAGCCCCAGCATTTT. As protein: CASSRRGGVRSNQPQHF.